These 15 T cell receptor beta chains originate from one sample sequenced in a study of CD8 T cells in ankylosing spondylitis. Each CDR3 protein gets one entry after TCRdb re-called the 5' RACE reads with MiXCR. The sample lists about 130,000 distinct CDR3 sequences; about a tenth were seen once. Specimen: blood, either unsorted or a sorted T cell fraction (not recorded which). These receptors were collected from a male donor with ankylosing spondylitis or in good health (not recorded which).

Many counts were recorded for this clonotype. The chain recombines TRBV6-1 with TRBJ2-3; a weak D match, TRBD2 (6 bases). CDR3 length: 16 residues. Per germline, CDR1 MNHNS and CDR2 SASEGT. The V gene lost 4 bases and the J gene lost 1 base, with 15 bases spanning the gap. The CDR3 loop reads CASSATGGLRTDTQYF. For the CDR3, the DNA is TGTGCCAGCAGTGCCACCGGGGGACTCCGCACAGATACGCAGTATTTT.

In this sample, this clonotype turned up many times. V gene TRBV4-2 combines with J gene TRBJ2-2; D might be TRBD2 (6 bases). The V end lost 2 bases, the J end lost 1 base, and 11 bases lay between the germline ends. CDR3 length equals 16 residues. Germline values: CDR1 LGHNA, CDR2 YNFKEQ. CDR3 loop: CASSQLGTRNTGELFF. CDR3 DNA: TGTGCCAGCAGCCAACTGGGGACTCGGAACACCGGGGAGCTGTTTTTT.

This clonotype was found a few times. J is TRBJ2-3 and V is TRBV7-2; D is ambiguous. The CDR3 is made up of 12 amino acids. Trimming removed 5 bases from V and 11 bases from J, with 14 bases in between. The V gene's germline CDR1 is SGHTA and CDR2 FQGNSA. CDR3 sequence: CASSQPSRVQYF. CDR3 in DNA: TGTGCCAGCAGCCAACCGTCTCGGGTGCAGTATTTT.

CDR3 loop: CASSLETGGDYGYTF. CDR3 bases: TGTGCCAGCAGCTTAGAGACAGGGGGGGACTATGGCTACACCTTC. The V call is TRBV7-2, the J call TRBJ1-2; 9 bases match TRBD1. Trimming took 1 base from V and 3 from J; bases not matched to a gene: 3. Looked up from germline, CDR1 is SGHTA and CDR2 is FQGNSA. This CDR3 is 15 amino acids long.

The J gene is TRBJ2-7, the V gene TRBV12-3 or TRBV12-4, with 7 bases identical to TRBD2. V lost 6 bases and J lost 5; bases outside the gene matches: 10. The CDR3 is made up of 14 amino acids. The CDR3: CASSSTRGRDEQYF. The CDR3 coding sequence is TGTGCCAGCAGCTCAACTAGAGGGAGGGACGAGCAGTACTTC.

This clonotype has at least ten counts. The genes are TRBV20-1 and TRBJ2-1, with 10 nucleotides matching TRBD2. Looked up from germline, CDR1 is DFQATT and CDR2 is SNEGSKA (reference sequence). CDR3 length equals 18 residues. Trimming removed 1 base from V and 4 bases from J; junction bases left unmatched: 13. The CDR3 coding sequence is TGCAGTGCTAGAGGGTATAGGGGCTTACTAGCGGGATACAATGAGCAGTTCTTC. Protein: CSARGYRGLLAGYNEQFF.

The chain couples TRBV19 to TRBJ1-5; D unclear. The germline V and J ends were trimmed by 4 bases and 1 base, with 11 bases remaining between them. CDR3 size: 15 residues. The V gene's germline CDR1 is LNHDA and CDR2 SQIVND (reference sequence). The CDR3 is CASSKETWSNQPQHF. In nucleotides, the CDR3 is TGTGCCAGTAGTAAGGAGACATGGAGCAATCAGCCCCAGCATTTT.

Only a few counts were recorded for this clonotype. The CDR3 region is CASSEVTDYQPQHF. The DNA of the CDR3 is TGTGCCAGCAGTGAAGTAACAGATTATCAGCCCCAGCATTTT. V is TRBV2 and J is TRBJ1-5; D remains unclear. This CDR3 is built from 14 residues. Per germline, CDR1 SNHLY and CDR2 FYNNEI. With 1 base removed from V and 5 bases from J, the gap between germline ends came to 9 bases.

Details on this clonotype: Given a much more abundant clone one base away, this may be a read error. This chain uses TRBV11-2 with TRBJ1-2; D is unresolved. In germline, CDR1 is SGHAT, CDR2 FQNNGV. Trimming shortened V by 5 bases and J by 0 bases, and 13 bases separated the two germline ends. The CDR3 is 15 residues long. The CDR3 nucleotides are TGTGCCAGCAGCCCCTGGCGGGAACCTAACTATGGCTACACCTTC. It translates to CASSPWREPNYGYTF.

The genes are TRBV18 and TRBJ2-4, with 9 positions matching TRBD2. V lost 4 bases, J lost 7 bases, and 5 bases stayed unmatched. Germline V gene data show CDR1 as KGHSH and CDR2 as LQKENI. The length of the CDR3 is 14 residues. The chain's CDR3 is CASSHSGSRNIQYF. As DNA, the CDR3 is TGTGCCAGCTCACATAGCGGGAGTAGGAACATTCAGTACTTC.

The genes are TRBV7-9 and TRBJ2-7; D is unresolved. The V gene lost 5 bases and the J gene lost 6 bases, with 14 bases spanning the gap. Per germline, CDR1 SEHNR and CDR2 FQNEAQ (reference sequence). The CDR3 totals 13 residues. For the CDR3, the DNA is TGTGCCAGCAGCCCACCCAGCTCGCTCGAGCAGTACTTC. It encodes CASSPPSSLEQYF.

The CDR3 here is CASSLSGGQPQHF. Written as DNA, the CDR3 is TGTGCCAGCAGCTTATCGGGGGGTCAGCCCCAGCATTTT. This rearrangement joins TRBV7-9 to TRBJ1-5, with a tentative D call TRBD1 (5 bases). Trimming removed 2 bases from V and 6 bases from J, with 8 bases in between. The CDR3 spans 13 residues. Germline V gene data show CDR1 as SEHNR and CDR2 as FQNEAQ (reference sequence).

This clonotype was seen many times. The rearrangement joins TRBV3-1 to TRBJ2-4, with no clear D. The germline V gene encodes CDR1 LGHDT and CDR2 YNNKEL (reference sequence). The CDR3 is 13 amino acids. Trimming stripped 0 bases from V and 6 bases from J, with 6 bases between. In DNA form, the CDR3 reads TGTGCCAGCAGCCAAGAAGGCAGAAACATTCAGTACTTC. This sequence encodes CASSQEGRNIQYF. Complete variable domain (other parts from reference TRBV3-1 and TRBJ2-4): DTAVSQTPKYLVTQMGNDKSIKCEQNLGHDTMYWYKQDSKKFLKIMFSYNNKELIINETVPNRFSPKSPDKAHLNLHINSLELGDSAVYFCASSQEGRNIQYFGAGTRLSVL.

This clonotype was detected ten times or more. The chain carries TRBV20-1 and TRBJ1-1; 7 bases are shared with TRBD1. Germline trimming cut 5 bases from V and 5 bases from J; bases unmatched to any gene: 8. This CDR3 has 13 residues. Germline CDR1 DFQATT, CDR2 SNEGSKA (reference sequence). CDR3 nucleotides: TGCAGTGCTTCCCCGACAGGGTGGACTGAAGCTTTCTTT. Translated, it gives CSASPTGWTEAFF.

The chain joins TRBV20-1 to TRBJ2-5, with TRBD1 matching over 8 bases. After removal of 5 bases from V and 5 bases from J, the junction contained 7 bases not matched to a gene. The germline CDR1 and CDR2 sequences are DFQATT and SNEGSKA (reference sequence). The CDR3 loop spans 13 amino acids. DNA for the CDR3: TGCAGTGCTGGTCAGGGGGCTCGGGAGACCCAGTACTTC. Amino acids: CSAGQGARETQYF.